This passage covers 19 T cell receptor beta chains from one sample sequenced in a study of cytomegalovirus exposure and HLA in healthy donors. PCR involved 60 Vbeta and 13 Jbeta primers. Here immunoSEQ multiplex PCR was the method, and the copy in TCRdb shows in-frame clones only, minus some. This table has about 93,000 clones, around four fifths appearing once. Sequenced input: PBMCs. The receptors stem from a young man in good health and CMV-seronegative.

The chain couples TRBV10-2 to TRBJ2-2; 14 positions match TRBD2. This CDR3 is built from 19 residues. The V gene end was trimmed by 0 bases and the J gene end by 4 bases; junction bases not matched to a gene: 7. From germline, CDR1 is WSHSY and CDR2 SAAADI. In nucleotides, the CDR3 is TGCGCCAGCAGTGAGTCGGGACTAGCGGGAGCCTTGGGCACCGGGGAGCTGTTTTTT. This encodes CASSESGLAGALGTGELFF.

This chain uses TRBV13 with TRBJ2-7, with D uncertain. CDR1 and CDR2 (germline): PRHDT, FYEKMQ (reference sequence). V lost 5 bases and J 2 bases, leaving 16 bases between the germline ends. The CDR3 is made up of 15 amino acids. The CDR3 loop is CASSRRFRGAYEQYF. CDR3 nucleotide sequence: TGTGCCAGCAGCCGTCGGTTTCGAGGAGCCTACGAGCAGTACTTC.

The chain combines TRBV18 with TRBJ2-2, with D tentatively TRBD1 (5 bases). The V end lost 4 bases, the J end lost 4 bases, and 7 bases lay between the germline ends. This CDR3 has 13 amino acids. Germline V gene sequence: CDR1 KGHSH, CDR2 LQKENI. The CDR3, as DNA: TGTGCCAGCTCACAAGGGGCCACCGGGGAGCTGTTTTTT. It encodes CASSQGATGELFF. The full variable domain, rest sourced from reference TRBV18 and TRBJ2-2, is NAGVMQNPRHLVRRRGQEARLRCSPMKGHSHVYWYRQLPEEGLKFMVYLQKENIIDESGMPKERFSAEFPKEGPSILRIQQVVRGDSAAYFCASSQGATGELFFGEGSRLTVL.

CDR3 residues: CASSQGTAFGSNQPQHF. CDR3 in DNA: TGCGCCAGCAGCCAAGGGACTGCCTTCGGGAGCAATCAGCCCCAGCATTTT. The chain couples TRBV4-1 to TRBJ1-5, with D hard to call. The CDR3 length is 17 residues. Germline V gene sequence: CDR1 MGHRA, CDR2 YSYEKL. V shed 1 base and J shed 1 base, with 14 bases lying between them.

The chain links TRBV18 to TRBJ1-1; D remains unclear. This CDR3 is built from 13 residues. V was trimmed by 5 bases and J by 5 bases, leaving 12 bases between them. Germline V gene lookup returns CDR1 KGHSH and CDR2 LQKENI. CDR3 in DNA: TGTGCCAGCTCAGCAACGGGAAGGACTGAAGCTTTCTTT. It encodes CASSATGRTEAFF.

J is TRBJ1-1 and V is TRBV5-4, with D perhaps matching TRBD1 (5 bases). This CDR3 comprises 16 residues. Trimming removed 7 bases from V and 0 bases from J, with 19 bases in between. The germline gives CDR1 SGHNT, CDR2 YYREEE (reference sequence). CDR3 sequence (DNA): TGTGCCAGCGGCAGGGAAGGGTCCCCCATGAACACTGAAGCTTTCTTT. Translation gives CASGREGSPMNTEAFF.

This chain links TRBV10-3 with TRBJ2-2; 8 nucleotides match TRBD1. CDR1 and CDR2 from the germline V gene are ENHRY and SYGVKD. J was trimmed by 7 bases and V by 11 bases; bases with no gene match: 9. The length of the CDR3 is 13 residues. Written as DNA, the CDR3 is TGTGCCTCCCAGGGGGCAGCGAGCGGGGAGCTGTTTTTT. Translation: CASQGAASGELFF.

The chain recombines TRBV5-1 with TRBJ2-7; TRBD1 matches at 9 bases. This CDR3 spans 15 amino acids. Germline CDR1 reads SGHRS; CDR2 reads YFSETQ. V lost 0 bases, J lost 6 bases, and 7 bases stayed unmatched. The CDR3 reads CASSLEGQGWGEQYF. Here the CDR3 DNA reads TGCGCCAGCAGCTTGGAGGGACAGGGTTGGGGCGAGCAGTACTTC.

The chain uses TRBV7-7 and TRBJ2-7; maybe TRBD1 (5 bases). Germline V CDR1 and CDR2: SSHAT, FNYEAQ (reference sequence). Trimming pared 2 bases from V and 3 bases from J, leaving 8 bases between. The CDR3 is 13 residues long. The CDR3 DNA is TGTGCCAGCAGCTTACGGCAGGGCTACGAGCAGTACTTC. Translation: CASSLRQGYEQYF. The entire variable domain, with the rest obtained from reference TRBV7-7 and TRBJ2-7, is as follows: GAGVSQSPRYKVTKRGQDVTLRCDPISSHATLYWYQQALGQGPEFLTYFNYEAQPDKSGLPSDRFSAERPEGSISTLTIQRTEQRDSAMYRCASSLRQGYEQYFGPGTRLTVT.

This clone turned up a few times. This rearrangement joins TRBV6-5 to TRBJ2-7; 7 bases fit TRBD1. The V and J ends lost 4 bases and 6 bases, in that order; junction bases with no gene match: 15. The germline V gene encodes CDR1 MNHEY and CDR2 SVGAGI. The CDR3 length is 16 residues. For the CDR3, the DNA is TGTGCCAGCAGTTCCCCTCGAAGGGGGCGCACGGGCGAGCAGTACTTC. Its protein product is CASSSPRRGRTGEQYF.

The chain is built from TRBV2 and TRBJ2-7; TRBD2 matches at 7 bases. This CDR3 region has 17 residues. Germline V gene lookup returns CDR1 SNHLY and CDR2 FYNNEI. The junction had 21 bases not matched to a gene; V was cut back by 7 bases and J by 6 bases. This CDR3 reads CASIGRGMGGLLFEQYF. The CDR3 DNA is TGTGCCAGCATTGGTCGTGGTATGGGAGGGCTCCTTTTCGAGCAGTACTTC.

The J gene is TRBJ2-3, the V gene TRBV11-2, with a weak D call TRBD2 (6 bases). This CDR3 contains 16 residues. Germline CDR1 reads SGHAT; CDR2 reads FQNNGV. V was shortened by 4 bases and J by 1 base, with 15 bases between the two germline ends. The CDR3 nucleotides are TGTGCCAGCAGCTCGAAGGAGGGACCCCGCACAGATACGCAGTATTTT. Protein product: CASSSKEGPRTDTQYF.

The chain carries TRBV7-2 and TRBJ1-6, with 8 bases that match TRBD1. With V trimmed by 2 bases and J by 11 bases, 11 bases remained unmatched. The CDR3 spans 16 residues. Germline-derived CDR1 and CDR2 are SGHTA and FQGNSA. CDR3 sequence (DNA): TGTGCCAGCAGCTTATTGTTAGGACAGGGTTTTGCACCCCTCCACTTT. It yields the protein CASSLLLGQGFAPLHF.

This chain links TRBV7-4 with TRBJ1-5, with TRBD1 as a possible D gene (6 bases). Trimming stripped 3 bases from V and 0 bases from J, with 12 bases between. The V gene's germline CDR1 is SGHVT and CDR2 SQSDAQ. The CDR3 extends over 16 amino acids. This chain's CDR3 is CASSFGTLYSNQPQHF. The CDR3 bases are TGTGCCAGCAGCTTTGGGACACTGTATAGCAATCAGCCCCAGCATTTT.

The rearrangement links TRBV27 to TRBJ2-5, with 11 bases matching TRBD2. The DNA end is a closer match to TRBJ2-7, so the J assignment may be wrong. Germline CDR1 and CDR2: MNHEY and SMNVEV (reference sequence). This CDR3 contains 15 residues. The CDR3 sequence: CASSAGLAATYEQYF. DNA for the CDR3: TGTGCCAGCAGTGCGGGACTAGCGGCCACCTACGAGCAGTACTTC.

The chain is built from TRBV30 and TRBJ1-5; 9 bases match TRBD1. This CDR3 contains 19 residues. The V and J ends lost 0 bases and 0 bases, in that order; junction bases with no gene match: 12. Germline CDR1 reads GTSNPN; CDR2 reads SVGIG (reference sequence). The CDR3 here is CAWSVPDRGVFGSNQPQHF. The DNA for the CDR3 is TGTGCCTGGAGTGTACCGGACAGGGGTGTATTTGGTAGCAATCAGCCCCAGCATTTT.

This clone turned up a few times. V and J are TRBV10-3 and TRBJ2-7, with 12 bases matching TRBD1. The CDR3 totals 15 residues. The germline V gene has CDR1 ENHRY and CDR2 SYGVKD. J was trimmed by 7 bases and V by 6 bases; bases with no gene match: 10. CDR3 loop: CAIRPAGTGGREQYF. The DNA of the CDR3 is TGTGCCATCAGGCCAGCCGGGACAGGGGGCCGAGAGCAGTACTTC.

J is TRBJ1-1 and V is TRBV7-2; 7 bases map to TRBD1. J gave up 3 bases and V 5 bases, and 9 bases lay outside the gene matches. Germline assignment: CDR1 SGHTA and CDR2 FQGNSA. There are 15 residues in the CDR3. The CDR3 bases are TGTGCCAGCAGCGGAGGAGGGACAGCCCACACTGAAGCTTTCTTT. Translated: CASSGGGTAHTEAFF.

The chain links TRBV30 to TRBJ2-7; D is perhaps TRBD2 (6 bases). Trimming took off 0 bases at V and 0 bases at J, with 24 bases between the two ends. The germline gives CDR1 GTSNPN, CDR2 SVGIG (reference sequence). The CDR3 has 19 residues. Here the CDR3 DNA reads TGTGCCTGGAGTGTACCGTTCGGGGGTTCGGGGGAAGGCTCCTACGAGCAGTACTTC. Its protein is CAWSVPFGGSGEGSYEQYF.